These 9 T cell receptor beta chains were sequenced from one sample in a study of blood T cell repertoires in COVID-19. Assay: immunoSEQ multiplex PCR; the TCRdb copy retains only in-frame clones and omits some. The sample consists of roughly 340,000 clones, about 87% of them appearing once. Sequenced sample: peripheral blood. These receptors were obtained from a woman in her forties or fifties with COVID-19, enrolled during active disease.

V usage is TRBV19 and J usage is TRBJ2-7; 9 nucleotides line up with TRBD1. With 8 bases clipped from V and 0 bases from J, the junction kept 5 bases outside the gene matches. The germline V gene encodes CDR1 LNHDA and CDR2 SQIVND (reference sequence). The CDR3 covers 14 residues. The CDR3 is CASGQDRGSYEQYF. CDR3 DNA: TGTGCCAGTGGGCAGGACAGGGGCTCCTACGAGCAGTACTTC.

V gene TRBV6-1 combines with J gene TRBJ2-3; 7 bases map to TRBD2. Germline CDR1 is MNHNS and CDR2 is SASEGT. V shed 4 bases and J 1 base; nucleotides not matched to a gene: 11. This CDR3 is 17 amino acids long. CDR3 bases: TGTGCCAGCAGTGGGGGCGGGAGTAAATTGGGCACAGATACGCAGTATTTT. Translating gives CASSGGGSKLGTDTQYF.

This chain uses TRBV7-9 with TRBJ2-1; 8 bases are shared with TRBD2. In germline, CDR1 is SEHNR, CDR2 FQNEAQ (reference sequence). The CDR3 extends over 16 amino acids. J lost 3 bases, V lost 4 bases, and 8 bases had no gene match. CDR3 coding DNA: TGTGCCAGCAGCTCACAGAGCGGGGGTCGCTACAATGAGCAGTTCTTC. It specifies CASSSQSGGRYNEQFF.

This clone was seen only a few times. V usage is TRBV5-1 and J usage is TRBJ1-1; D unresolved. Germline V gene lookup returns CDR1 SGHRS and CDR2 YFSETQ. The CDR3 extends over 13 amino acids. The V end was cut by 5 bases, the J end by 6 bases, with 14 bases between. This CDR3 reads CASRHGRIAEAFF. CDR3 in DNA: TGCGCCAGCAGACACGGGAGGATAGCTGAAGCTTTCTTT.

The CDR3 bases are TGTGCCAGTAGTAGCGGGTACGAGCAGTACTTC. Translated, it gives CASSSGYEQYF. V gene TRBV19 combines with J gene TRBJ2-7; D may be TRBD2 (5 bases). Per the germline V gene, CDR1 is LNHDA and CDR2 is SQIVND (reference sequence). V lost 4 bases to trimming and J lost 4 bases, with 5 bases between them. This CDR3 has 11 amino acids.

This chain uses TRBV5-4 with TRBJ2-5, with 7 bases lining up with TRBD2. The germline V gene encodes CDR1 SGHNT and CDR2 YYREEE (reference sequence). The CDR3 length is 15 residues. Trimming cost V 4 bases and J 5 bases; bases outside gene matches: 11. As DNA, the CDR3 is TGTGCCAGCAGCGAGATACTAACTAGCGTTGAGACCCAGTACTTC. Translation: CASSEILTSVETQYF. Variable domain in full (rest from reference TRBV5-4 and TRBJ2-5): ETGVTQSPTHLIKTRGQQVTLRCSSQSGHNTVSWYQQALGQGPQFIFQYYREEENGRGNFPPRFSGLQFPNYSSELNVNALELDDSALYLCASSEILTSVETQYFGPGTRLLVL.

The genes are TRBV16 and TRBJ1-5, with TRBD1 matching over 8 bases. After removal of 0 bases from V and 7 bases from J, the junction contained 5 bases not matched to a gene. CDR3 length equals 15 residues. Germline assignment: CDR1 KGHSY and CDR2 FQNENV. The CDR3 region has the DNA TGTGCCAGCAGCCAATCACAGGGGGTGGGACAGCCCCAGCATTTT. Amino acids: CASSQSQGVGQPQHF.

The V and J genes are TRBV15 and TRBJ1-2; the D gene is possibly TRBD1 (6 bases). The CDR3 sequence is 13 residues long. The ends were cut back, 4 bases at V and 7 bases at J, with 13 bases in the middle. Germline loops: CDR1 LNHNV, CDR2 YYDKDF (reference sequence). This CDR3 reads CATSTFQGSGYTF. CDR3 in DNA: TGTGCCACCAGCACATTTCAGGGGTCTGGCTACACCTTC.

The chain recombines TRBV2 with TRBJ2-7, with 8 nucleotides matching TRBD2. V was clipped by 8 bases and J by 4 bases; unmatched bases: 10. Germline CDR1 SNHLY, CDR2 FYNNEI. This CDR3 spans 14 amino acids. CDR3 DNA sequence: TGTGCCAGCCGTTTAGCGGGACTAATTTACGAGCAGTACTTC. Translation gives CASRLAGLIYEQYF.